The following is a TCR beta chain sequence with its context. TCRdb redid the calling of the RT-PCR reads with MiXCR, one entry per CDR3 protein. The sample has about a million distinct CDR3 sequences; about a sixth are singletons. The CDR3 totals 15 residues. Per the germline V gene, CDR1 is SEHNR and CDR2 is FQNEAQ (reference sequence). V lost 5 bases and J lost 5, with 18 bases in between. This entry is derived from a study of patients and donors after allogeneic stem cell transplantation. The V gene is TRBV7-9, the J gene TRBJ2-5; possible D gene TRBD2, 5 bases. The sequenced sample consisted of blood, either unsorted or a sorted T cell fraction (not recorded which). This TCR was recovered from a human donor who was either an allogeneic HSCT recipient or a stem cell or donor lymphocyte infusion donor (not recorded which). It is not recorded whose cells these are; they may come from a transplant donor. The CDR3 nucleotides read TGTGCCAGCAGCCGACCGGGGATAGTAAGGGAGACCCAGTACTTC. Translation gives CASSRPGIVRETQYF. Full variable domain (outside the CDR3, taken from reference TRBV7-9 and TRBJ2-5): DTGVSQNPRHKITKRGQNVTFRCDPISEHNRLYWYRQTLGQGPEFLTYFQNEAQLEKSRLLSDRFSAERPKGSFSTLEIQRTEQGDSAMYLCASSRPGIVRETQYFGPGTRLLVL.